The 28 T cell receptor beta chains reported below all come from one sample, sequenced in a study of long-term antiretroviral therapy in people with HIV. The run of the v3.0 immunoSEQ assay was at survey level. Produced via immunoSEQ multiplex PCR; TCRdb's table is partial and in-frame only. The table records approximately 18,000 clones, about 84% of them present only once. The sample here was unsorted PBMCs, taken 0.1 years before starting antiretroviral therapy. The receptors shown here come from a man aged 18 to 29 with HIV.

This chain joins TRBV27 and TRBJ2-7, with 9 bases aligning to TRBD1. J gave up 5 bases and V 3 bases, and 8 bases lay outside the gene matches. Per germline, CDR1 MNHEY and CDR2 SMNVEV (reference sequence). This CDR3 is 15 amino acids long. The CDR3 DNA reads TGTGCCAGCAGTTTGAGGGACAGGGTTTTCGACGAGCAGTACTTC. Protein sequence: CASSLRDRVFDEQYF.

The chain couples TRBV7-3 to TRBJ2-3; no firm D call. CDR3 length: 15 amino acids. From germline, CDR1 is SGHTA and CDR2 FQGTGA. Deletions cut 1 base from V and 0 bases from J, with 8 bases between. CDR3 DNA sequence: TGTGCCAGCAGCTTAAAACCCGACAGCACAGATACGCAGTATTTT. Protein sequence: CASSLKPDSTDTQYF.

The genes are TRBV7-8 and TRBJ2-7; D may be TRBD1 (7 bases). V was shortened by 5 bases and J by 1 base, with 30 bases between the two germline ends. This CDR3 is 20 amino acids long. Germline CDR1 and CDR2: SGHVS and FQNEAQ. Written as DNA, the CDR3 is TGTGCCAGCAGCGGAACCGTGGGTGGCGGAGGGGGCTATTCGTCCTACGAGCAGTACTTC. Translated, it gives CASSGTVGGGGGYSSYEQYF.

This chain joins TRBV9 and TRBJ2-3; 8 bases are a match to TRBD2. This CDR3 contains 15 residues. V gave up 0 bases and J gave up 3 bases; unmatched junction bases: 3. From germline, CDR1 is SGDLS and CDR2 YYNGEE. CDR3 region: CASSVEGGGTDTQYF. The CDR3 nucleotides are TGTGCCAGCAGCGTAGAGGGCGGGGGGACAGATACGCAGTATTTT.

The chain joins TRBV14 to TRBJ1-1; TRBD1 is a possible D gene (5 bases). The V gene's germline CDR1 is SGHDN and CDR2 FVKESK. V gave up 1 base and J gave up 1 base, with 7 bases separating them. The CDR3 length is 14 residues. The CDR3 here is CASSQVGGNTEAFF. As DNA, the CDR3 is TGTGCCAGCAGCCAAGTGGGGGGGAACACTGAAGCTTTCTTT.

The chain has TRBV19 and TRBJ1-2, with D possibly being TRBD1 (5 bases). The CDR3 covers 13 residues. Trimming cost V 4 bases and J 6 bases, with 12 bases left between them. The germline V gene has CDR1 LNHDA and CDR2 SQIVND (reference sequence). The CDR3 here is CASSTVAGNGYTF. The DNA for the CDR3 is TGTGCCAGTAGTACCGTGGCAGGGAATGGCTACACCTTC.

This sequence joins TRBV7-9 and TRBJ2-7; D is tentatively TRBD1 or TRBD2 (5 bases each). This CDR3 is 14 amino acids long. V was cut by 5 bases and J by 0 bases, with 11 bases left in between. Germline CDR1 SEHNR, CDR2 FQNEAQ (reference sequence). The CDR3 DNA reads as TGTGCCAGCAGCGAAAGGGACCGCTCCTACGAGCAGTACTTC. Protein: CASSERDRSYEQYF.

This chain uses TRBV7-3 with TRBJ1-2; D not certain. V was cut by 5 bases and J by 4 bases, with 17 bases left in between. Germline CDR1 is SGHTA and CDR2 is FQGTGA. The CDR3 has 15 amino acids. The CDR3 coding sequence is TGTGCCAGCAGCCTCATCCCTCAGGACCTCTATGGCTACACCTTC. Translated, it gives CASSLIPQDLYGYTF. Together with reference TRBV7-3 and TRBJ1-2, the CDR3 gives the full variable domain: GAGVSQTPSNKVTEKGKYVELRCDPISGHTALYWYRQSLGQGPEFLIYFQGTGAADDSGLPNDRFFAVRPEGSVSTLKIQRTERGDSAVYLCASSLIPQDLYGYTFGSGTRLTVV.

The J gene is TRBJ1-1, the V gene TRBV30; D is perhaps TRBD1 (6 bases). Germline CDR1 is GTSNPN and CDR2 is SVGIG (reference sequence). Trimming cost V 4 bases and J 2 bases, with 11 bases left between them. The CDR3 sequence is 13 residues long. The CDR3 sequence is CAWTGDKNTEAFF. The DNA of the CDR3 is TGTGCCTGGACAGGGGATAAAAACACTGAAGCTTTCTTT.

This chain links TRBV4-3 with TRBJ2-3; no clear D gene. Trimming pared 1 base from V and 5 bases from J, leaving 10 bases between. The CDR3 length is 14 residues. Germline V lookup: CDR1 LGHNA, CDR2 YSLEER. CDR3 protein: CASSQVSELDTQYF. DNA for the CDR3: TGCGCCAGCAGCCAAGTTTCCGAGCTAGATACGCAGTATTTT.

V and J are TRBV4-3 and TRBJ1-1; the D gene is possibly TRBD1 (6 bases). V was clipped by 0 bases and J by 4 bases, with 9 bases between them. CDR1 and CDR2 from the germline V gene are LGHNA and YSLEER. This CDR3 has 14 amino acids. The CDR3 nucleotides read TGCGCCAGCAGCCAAGATCTGGGGGCCACTGAAGCTTTCTTT. This sequence encodes CASSQDLGATEAFF.

This clone has more than one count but fewer than ten. The gene calls are TRBV7-2 and TRBJ1-1, with unresolved D. There are 12 residues in the CDR3. The germline V gene has CDR1 SGHTA and CDR2 FQGNSA. V gave up 7 bases and J gave up 7 bases, with 13 bases separating them. The CDR3 sequence: CASTLVDREAFF. The DNA for the CDR3 is TGTGCCAGCACGCTTGTAGACCGTGAAGCTTTCTTT.

The V and J genes are TRBV5-1 and TRBJ2-7, with 11 bases that match TRBD1. Looked up from germline, CDR1 is SGHRS and CDR2 is YFSETQ. The ends lost 0 bases at V and 4 bases at J; junction bases unmatched: 3. The CDR3 is made up of 15 amino acids. The CDR3 bases are TGCGCCAGCAGCTTGGGGACAGGGGGCGGTTACGAGCAGTACTTC. Its translation is CASSLGTGGGYEQYF.

The rearrangement links TRBV18 to TRBJ2-7; TRBD1 matches 7 bases. From germline, CDR1 is KGHSH and CDR2 LQKENI. Losses at the gene ends were 3 bases for V and 2 bases for J; bases not matched to a gene: 1. The CDR3 consists of 13 residues. The CDR3 DNA reads as TGTGCCAGCTCACCGGGACAGACCTACGAGCAGTACTTC. It encodes CASSPGQTYEQYF.

J is TRBJ1-1 and V is TRBV6-5; the match to TRBD1 covers 10 bases. The CDR3 runs 15 residues. Germline lookup yields CDR1 MNHEY and CDR2 SVGAGI. V gave up 7 bases and J gave up 2 bases; unmatched junction bases: 7. CDR3 amino acids: CASNGDRGYNTEAFF. The CDR3 DNA sequence: TGTGCCAGCAACGGGGACAGGGGATATAACACTGAAGCTTTCTTT.

The rearrangement joins TRBV19 to TRBJ1-6; D is perhaps TRBD1 (5 bases). The V end lost 7 bases, the J end lost 0 bases, and 16 bases lay between the germline ends. From germline, CDR1 is LNHDA and CDR2 SQIVND (reference sequence). This CDR3 region has 17 residues. The CDR3 loop is CASKGQGSSSYNSPLHF. DNA of the CDR3: TGTGCCAGTAAGGGGCAGGGTAGCTCCTCCTATAATTCACCCCTCCACTTT.

This chain's CDR3 is CASSQDLTGGQADEQYF. The DNA of the CDR3 is TGCGCCAGCAGCCAAGACTTAACGGGGGGGCAAGCGGACGAGCAGTACTTC. The J gene is TRBJ2-7, the V gene TRBV4-3; TRBD2 matches at 8 bases. The CDR3 extends over 17 amino acids. The V gene end was trimmed by 0 bases and the J gene end by 5 bases; junction bases not matched to a gene: 12. Germline values: CDR1 LGHNA, CDR2 YSLEER.

This clone was recorded once. V gene TRBV7-6 combines with J gene TRBJ2-7, with 8 positions matching TRBD1. The germline gives CDR1 SGHVS, CDR2 FNYEAQ. The CDR3 runs 15 residues. J lost 2 bases, V lost 5 bases, and 8 bases had no gene match. The CDR3 DNA reads as TGTGCCAGCAGCCCGACCGGGACAGGCCCCTACGAGCAGTACTTC. Its translation is CASSPTGTGPYEQYF.

The chain recombines TRBV28 with TRBJ2-1; the D gene is possibly TRBD2 (6 bases). Germline CDR1 is MDHEN and CDR2 is SYDVKM. CDR3 length equals 12 residues. V lost 6 bases and J 10 bases, leaving 13 bases between the germline ends. The chain's CDR3 is CASRFGSGEQFF. The CDR3 DNA sequence: TGTGCCAGCAGGTTCGGGAGTGGGGAGCAGTTCTTC.

The chain couples TRBV6-5 to TRBJ1-1, with D tentatively TRBD1 (6 bases). The V end lost 5 bases, the J end lost 5 bases, and 12 bases lay between the germline ends. Germline V gene sequence: CDR1 MNHEY, CDR2 SVGAGI. CDR3 length: 13 residues. This CDR3 is CASSRGARTEAFF. Here the CDR3 DNA reads TGTGCCAGCAGTAGGGGGGCGAGGACTGAAGCTTTCTTT.

This clone was found once. The chain uses TRBV19 and TRBJ2-1, with D tentatively TRBD1 (6 bases). Germline CDR1 is LNHDA and CDR2 is SQIVND (reference sequence). The CDR3 covers 15 residues. Trimming stripped 4 bases from V and 3 bases from J, with 13 bases between. This CDR3 is CASSSNRALYNEQFF. CDR3 coding DNA: TGTGCCAGTAGTAGCAACAGGGCCCTCTACAATGAGCAGTTCTTC.

This clone was seen only once. The chain couples TRBV14 to TRBJ2-7; 8 bases match TRBD1. Germline CDR1 SGHDN, CDR2 FVKESK. The CDR3 is 16 residues long. With V trimmed by 0 bases and J by 6 bases, 10 bases remained unmatched. CDR3: CASSQERFGQGGEQYF. The CDR3 DNA sequence: TGTGCCAGCAGCCAAGAGAGATTTGGACAGGGAGGCGAGCAGTACTTC. The full variable domain, rest sourced from reference TRBV14 and TRBJ2-7, is EAGVTQFPSHSVIEKGQTVTLRCDPISGHDNLYWYRRVMGKEIKFLLHFVKESKQDESGMPNNRFLAERTGGTYSTLKVQPAELEDSGVYFCASSQERFGQGGEQYFGPGTRLTVT.

The CDR3 sequence: CASSQDRGANYGYTF. The CDR3 DNA follows: TGCGCCAGCAGCCAAGACAGGGGAGCCAACTATGGCTACACCTTC. This chain uses TRBV4-3 with TRBJ1-2; D is perhaps TRBD1 (6 bases). This CDR3 spans 15 amino acids. Trimming cost V 0 bases and J 2 bases, with 10 bases left between them. CDR1 and CDR2 from the germline V gene are LGHNA and YSLEER.

The chain combines TRBV27 with TRBJ1-5, with no clear D. Trimming removed 3 bases from V and 3 bases from J, with 12 bases in between. The CDR3 spans 15 residues. Germline CDR1 MNHEY, CDR2 SMNVEV (reference sequence). The CDR3 sequence: CASSLLTEVNQPQHF. In DNA form, the CDR3 reads TGTGCCAGCAGTTTGCTAACAGAAGTCAATCAGCCCCAGCATTTT.

J is TRBJ2-2 and V is TRBV7-8, with 7 bases matching TRBD1. Losses at the gene ends were 4 bases for V and 5 bases for J; bases not matched to a gene: 1. There are 13 residues in the CDR3. Germline V lookup: CDR1 SGHVS, CDR2 FQNEAQ. The CDR3 protein is CASSWGQTGELFF. CDR3 DNA sequence: TGTGCCAGCAGCTGGGGACAGACCGGGGAGCTGTTTTTT.

This chain uses TRBV7-9 with TRBJ2-1; 9 bases match TRBD2. V shed 10 bases and J 6 bases; nucleotides not matched to a gene: 13. Germline lookup yields CDR1 SEHNR and CDR2 FQNEAQ (reference sequence). This CDR3 is 15 amino acids long. This CDR3 is CATGLVAGGRNEQFF. The CDR3 nucleotides are TGTGCCACTGGACTGGTGGCGGGAGGGCGCAATGAGCAGTTCTTC.

The V call is TRBV30, the J call TRBJ1-3; weak D call: TRBD1 (6 bases). V shed 4 bases and J shed 3 bases, with 19 bases lying between them. The CDR3 runs to 16 residues. The germline CDR1 and CDR2 sequences are GTSNPN and SVGIG (reference sequence). The CDR3 DNA follows: TGTGCCTGGACCTCTCAACCAGGGGATTATGGAAACACCATATATTTT. Residues: CAWTSQPGDYGNTIYF.

This chain links TRBV19 with TRBJ1-1, with no clear D. Deletions cut 6 bases from V and 4 bases from J, with 12 bases between. CDR1 is LNHDA, CDR2 SQIVND, per germline (reference sequence). The CDR3 consists of 13 residues. The CDR3 nucleotides are TGTGCCAGTAGCTTCGGGCCCCTCACTGAAGCTTTCTTT. Its translation is CASSFGPLTEAFF.